This passage covers 9 T cell receptor beta chains from one sample sequenced in a study of radiotherapy plus CTLA-4 blockade in lung cancer. The data were produced by immunoSEQ multiplex PCR, yet TCRdb's version contains in-frame clones alone and is incomplete. The sample records roughly 93,000 clones, approximately 78% being singletons. Sequencing used peripheral blood, obtained from a patient treated with radiotherapy plus ipilimumab. These receptors came from a human donor with non-small cell lung cancer who had a partial response to radiotherapy plus ipilimumab.

This clone was found once. This chain joins TRBV18 and TRBJ2-2; 9 nucleotides align to TRBD1. With 2 bases clipped from V and 2 bases from J, the junction kept 6 bases outside the gene matches. The CDR3 extends over 17 amino acids. Germline CDR1 KGHSH, CDR2 LQKENI. The CDR3 sequence is CASSPTTGGRNTGELFF. For the CDR3, the DNA is TGTGCCAGCTCACCAACCACAGGGGGCCGAAACACCGGGGAGCTGTTTTTT.

The rearrangement joins TRBV5-8 to TRBJ1-3; TRBD1 matches at 8 bases. This CDR3 contains 16 residues. Germline V gives CDR1 SGHTS, CDR2 YDEGEE. V lost 0 bases and J lost 4; bases outside the gene matches: 6. The CDR3 coding sequence is TGTGCCAGCAGCTTGGCGTCCGGACAGGGAGGAAACACCATATATTTT. Translating it yields CASSLASGQGGNTIYF.

As to this clone: This same CDR3 is encoded by further DNA sequences in the sample. The chain has TRBV28 and TRBJ2-1; D is unresolved. The CDR3 covers 14 residues. V gave up 5 bases and J gave up 0 bases, with 8 bases separating them. Germline CDR1 reads MDHEN; CDR2 reads SYDVKM. CDR3 in DNA: TGTGCCAGCAGTCTCCCGAGCTCCTACAATGAGCAGTTCTTC. Its translation: CASSLPSSYNEQFF.

The chain uses TRBV28 and TRBJ2-5; 8 nucleotides match TRBD1. With 4 bases clipped from V and 9 bases from J, the junction kept 10 bases outside the gene matches. Germline V gene lookup returns CDR1 MDHEN and CDR2 SYDVKM. The CDR3 is 14 amino acids. The CDR3 nucleotides are TGTGCCAGCAGTTCCCATCAGGGGGCGAAGGCCCAGTACTTC. It yields the protein CASSSHQGAKAQYF.

The chain recombines TRBV9 with TRBJ2-2; 7 positions match TRBD2. With 3 bases clipped from V and 2 bases from J, the junction kept 10 bases outside the gene matches. The CDR3 is made up of 17 amino acids. CDR1 SGDLS and CDR2 YYNGEE come from the germline V gene. The CDR3: CASSAHGGRFNTGELFF. DNA of the CDR3: TGTGCCAGCAGCGCTCACGGGGGGAGATTCAACACCGGGGAGCTGTTTTTT.

Regarding this clone: Other DNA sequences in the same sample also yield this CDR3. V and J are TRBV18 and TRBJ1-3; maybe TRBD1 (6 bases). Deletions cut 3 bases from V and 2 bases from J, with 8 bases between. CDR1 and CDR2 (germline): KGHSH, LQKENI. The CDR3 loop spans 14 amino acids. The chain's CDR3 is CASSPQGTGNTIYF. The CDR3 nucleotides are TGTGCCAGCTCACCCCAGGGGACTGGAAACACCATATATTTT.

The J gene is TRBJ1-5, the V gene TRBV19; possible D gene TRBD1, 5 bases. The V end lost 5 bases, the J end lost 2 bases, and 13 bases lay between the germline ends. Germline CDR1 LNHDA, CDR2 SQIVND (reference sequence). This CDR3 comprises 15 residues. CDR3 sequence reads: CASSSRVRRNQPQHF. As DNA, the CDR3 is TGTGCCAGTAGTTCCAGGGTGAGGCGCAATCAGCCCCAGCATTTT.

The chain joins TRBV28 to TRBJ2-6, with TRBD2 identical over 14 bases. This CDR3 contains 18 residues. Germline CDR1 is MDHEN and CDR2 is SYDVKM. The trim removed 5 bases at V and 4 bases at J, leaving 7 bases unmatched. CDR3 sequence: CASSPGLAGVAGANVLTF. The CDR3 DNA reads TGTGCCAGCAGTCCGGGACTAGCGGGAGTAGCGGGGGCCAACGTCCTGACTTTC. The full variable domain, its missing parts supplied by reference TRBV28 and TRBJ2-6, is DVKVTQSSRYLVKRTGEKVFLECVQDMDHENMFWYRQDPGLGLRLIYFSYDVKMKEKGDIPEGYSVSREKKERFSLILESASTNQTSMYLCASSPGLAGVAGANVLTFGAGSRLTVL.

This clone was observed a handful of times. This chain connects TRBV11-2 to TRBJ1-2; D is unresolved. Trimming stripped 0 bases from V and 4 bases from J, with 12 bases between. The CDR3 has 15 amino acids. Germline V gene lookup returns CDR1 SGHAT and CDR2 FQNNGV. CDR3 sequence: CASSLDQGGFYGYTF. The CDR3 DNA reads as TGTGCCAGCAGCTTAGATCAAGGAGGGTTCTATGGCTACACCTTC.